This passage covers 10 T cell receptor beta chains from one sample sequenced in a study of response to subunit inactivated influenza vaccine. TCRdb processed the RT-PCR reads anew with MiXCR; each CDR3 protein has one entry. The sample lists under 850,000 distinct CDR3 sequences, around 18% occurring once. The sample was PBMCs from blood, taken 5 days after vaccination. Receptor source: a man aged 50 or older who received an inactivated influenza vaccine.

This clonotype was detected only a few times. As DNA, the CDR3 is TGTGCCAGCAGCGCTACACTGAACACTGAAGCTTTCTTT. This encodes CASSATLNTEAFF. The gene calls are TRBV11-2 and TRBJ1-1, with unresolved D. The germline gives CDR1 SGHAT, CDR2 FQNNGV. Trimming stripped 5 bases from V and 0 bases from J, with 7 bases between. CDR3 length equals 13 residues. The full variable domain, its missing parts supplied by reference TRBV11-2 and TRBJ1-1, is EAGVAQSPRYKIIEKRQSVAFWCNPISGHATLYWYQQILGQGPKLLIQFQNNGVVDDSQLPKDRFSAERLKGVDSTLKIQPAKLEDSAVYLCASSATLNTEAFFGQGTRLTVV.

Ten or more counts support this clonotype. V and J are TRBV4-3 and TRBJ2-2, with D possibly matching TRBD1 (6 bases). The CDR3 is 17 amino acids. V was pared by 2 bases and J by 5 bases, with 18 bases between. Germline CDR1 LGHNA, CDR2 YSLEER. CDR3 nucleotides: TGCGCCAGCAGCCAATTATACAGGGTTGATCAGACCGGGGAGCTGTTTTTT. Protein sequence: CASSQLYRVDQTGELFF.

The chain recombines TRBV5-1 with TRBJ2-1, with 9 bases that match TRBD2. The CDR3 extends over 15 amino acids. Germline V gene sequence: CDR1 SGHRS, CDR2 YFSETQ. V was pared by 2 bases and J by 5 bases, with 5 bases of the junction left unmatched. CDR3 region: CASSLGGGGDNEQFF. CDR3 in DNA: TGCGCCAGCAGCTTAGGCGGCGGGGGGGACAATGAGCAGTTCTTC.

The CDR3 DNA follows: TGCGCCAGCAGCCAAGAATTGGGGAAGCGACATACCGGGGAGCTGTTTTTT. Protein sequence: CASSQELGKRHTGELFF. This chain joins TRBV4-3 and TRBJ2-2; D not resolved. The CDR3 consists of 17 residues. The germline gives CDR1 LGHNA, CDR2 YSLEER. V was cut by 0 bases and J by 5 bases, with 16 bases left in between.

The chain employs TRBV12-3 or TRBV12-4 and TRBJ2-1; 9 nucleotides line up with TRBD2. This CDR3 region has 16 residues. The ends lost 6 bases at V and 2 bases at J; junction bases unmatched: 8. CDR3 amino acids: CASSPEVAGAYNEQFF. The CDR3 nucleotides are TGTGCCAGCAGCCCCGAGGTAGCGGGGGCCTACAATGAGCAGTTCTTC.

This chain joins TRBV18 and TRBJ2-7; weak D call: TRBD1 (6 bases). This CDR3 is 14 amino acids long. With 3 bases removed from V and 1 base from J, the gap between germline ends came to 10 bases. From germline, CDR1 is KGHSH and CDR2 LQKENI. The CDR3 DNA is TGTGCCAGCTCACCTTCGGGACAATCCTACGAGCAGTACTTC. Amino acids: CASSPSGQSYEQYF. Together with reference TRBV18 and TRBJ2-7, the CDR3 gives the full variable domain: NAGVMQNPRHLVRRRGQEARLRCSPMKGHSHVYWYRQLPEEGLKFMVYLQKENIIDESGMPKERFSAEFPKEGPSILRIQQVVRGDSAAYFCASSPSGQSYEQYFGPGTRLTVT.

This chain connects TRBV7-9 to TRBJ2-7, with D possibly matching TRBD2 (6 bases). The CDR3 covers 14 residues. Trimming cost V 1 base and J 6 bases, with 13 bases left between them. CDR1 is SEHNR, CDR2 FQNEAQ, per germline (reference sequence). The CDR3 is CASSLDSWGVEQYF. The CDR3 DNA sequence: TGTGCCAGCAGCTTAGATTCATGGGGGGTCGAGCAGTACTTC. Variable domain in full (rest from reference TRBV7-9 and TRBJ2-7): DTGVSQNPRHKITKRGQNVTFRCDPISEHNRLYWYRQTLGQGPEFLTYFQNEAQLEKSRLLSDRFSAERPKGSFSTLEIQRTEQGDSAMYLCASSLDSWGVEQYFGPGTRLTVT.

The rearrangement uses TRBV4-2 and TRBJ2-7; 7 bases fit TRBD1. Germline trimming cut 3 bases from V and 4 bases from J; bases unmatched to any gene: 12. CDR3 length equals 16 residues. CDR1 LGHNA and CDR2 YNFKEQ come from the germline V gene. CDR3 sequence (DNA): TGTGCCAGCAGCCAGGGGACAGCCGCCAACCCTTACGAGCAGTACTTC. Translation: CASSQGTAANPYEQYF.

The rearrangement joins TRBV15 to TRBJ1-3; no reliable D call. Between the trimmed V and J ends, which lost 4 bases and 0 bases, there was a span of 10 bases. The CDR3 is 15 amino acids. Germline V gene sequence: CDR1 LNHNV, CDR2 YYDKDF (reference sequence). CDR3 nucleotides: TGTGCCACCAGCACCTCCGGGAGCTCTGGAAACACCATATATTTT. Translating it yields CATSTSGSSGNTIYF.

The gene calls are TRBV6-2 or TRBV6-3 and TRBJ2-7; tentatively, D is TRBD1 (7 bases). Germline V CDR1 and CDR2: MNHEY, SVGEGT. CDR3 length: 17 amino acids. Deletions cut 4 bases from V and 0 bases from J, with 19 bases between. CDR3 sequence: CASSWSGGGLFSYEQYF. DNA for the CDR3: TGTGCCAGCAGTTGGTCAGGAGGGGGCCTTTTCTCCTACGAGCAGTACTTC.